These T cell receptor beta chains were read from a single sample in a study of vaccination effects on CD4 cells after COVID-19. The table came from immunoSEQ multiplex PCR; TCRdb's copy has only in-frame clones and leaves some out. The sample shows tens of thousands of clones, just under 75% of them seen only once. Antigen specificity for these receptors is unknown. The sample was CD4+ T cells from PBMCs cultured with a peptide pool, taken before COVID-19 vaccination. These receptors were taken from a human donor who had a prior SARS-CoV-2 infection. CDR3s include the opening cysteine and the closing phenylalanine or tryptophan. A D gene is named only where the DNA matches it firmly. Rows give clone size only sometimes, using once, few, many, or a class for an expanded clone.

v_call	j_call	d_call	clone_size	cdr3_nt	cdr3_aa
TRBV10-3	TRBJ1-2	.	.	TGTGCCATCAGTTCAACGACAGGCTATGGCTACACCTTC	CAISSTTGYGYTF
TRBV29-1	TRBJ1-2	.	.	TGCAGCGTTGATTTAGGGGCACATTCTAACTATGGCTACACCTTC	CSVDLGAHSNYGYTF
TRBV7-9	TRBJ2-4	.	.	TGTGCCAGCAGCTTATTTCGGGATGGGGCCAAAAACATTCAGTACTTC	CASSLFRDGAKNIQYF
TRBV7-2	TRBJ2-5	TRBD1	.	TGTGCCAGCAGTGACAGGGGTTTTCGAGAGACCCAGTACTTC	CASSDRGFRETQYF
TRBV5-1	TRBJ2-3	.	once	TGCGCCAGCAGCTTGGAGGTTAGGGGAGATACGCAGTATTTT	CASSLEVRGDTQYF
TRBV11-1	TRBJ2-7	.	.	TGTGCCAGCAGCTTAGCTCCGGGAACCGGCGAGCAGTACTTC	CASSLAPGTGEQYF
TRBV27	TRBJ2-1	TRBD1	few	TGTGCCAGCAGTTTAAGGGGACAGGGCGGGTCCTACAATGAGCAGTTCTTC	CASSLRGQGGSYNEQFF
TRBV5-1	TRBJ2-1	.	.	TGCGCCAGCAGCCCCACCGCGGGATCCTACAATGAGCAGTTCTTC	CASSPTAGSYNEQFF
TRBV9	TRBJ1-2	TRBD1	.	TGTGCCAGCAGCCCCGGGACAGGGCGTCGGGACTATGGCTACACCTTC	CASSPGTGRRDYGYTF
TRBV9	TRBJ1-2	.	.	TGTGCCAGCAGCGGTACAGGGCACTATGGCTACACCTTC	CASSGTGHYGYTF
TRBV5-1	TRBJ2-1	TRBD2	.	TGCGCCAGCAGCCCCCCGACGGGAGGAGGCTACAATGAGCAGTTCTTC	CASSPPTGGGYNEQFF
TRBV19	TRBJ2-2	.	.	TGTGCCAGTAGTACGCTCCAGGGGCAAAAAGGAATAAAGTTCGGGGAGCTGTTTTTT	CASSTLQGQKGIKFGELFF
TRBV7-2	TRBJ2-5	TRBD2	.	TGTGCCAGCAAACCAAGCGGGGGGCTAGGAGAGACCCAGTACTTC	CASKPSGGLGETQYF
TRBV19	TRBJ1-1	.	once	TGTGCCAGTAGCTATAGTTGGCGAAAGGTAACTGAAGCTTTCTTT	CASSYSWRKVTEAFF
TRBV5-4	TRBJ1-2	.	.	TGTGCCAGCAGCTTGGTGGGGGGCGCATACTATGGCTACACCTTC	CASSLVGGAYYGYTF
TRBV18	TRBJ2-7	.	once	TGTGCCAGCTCCTCCCGTGGGAGTGCGGGGATGGTCTACGAGCAGTACTTC	CASSSRGSAGMVYEQYF